Shown below are 20 T cell receptor beta chains from a single sample sequenced in a study of human T cells and chemical hapten exposure. TCRdb reprocessed the RACE reads via MiXCR and lists one record per CDR3 protein. The table includes tens of thousands of distinct CDR3 sequences, about 10% detected once. Time point here: pre-sensitization, week 0. The sample's treatment: therapeutic diphenylcyclopropenone sensitization with weekly scalp DPC. The source material was whole blood, sampled in connection with sensitization to the hapten diphenylcyclopropenone (DPC). The receptors derive from a woman aged 40 to 50 with alopecia areata. Some clones in this sample may be carry-over from other donors' samples.

The table lists this clonotype with many counts. The chain combines TRBV12-3 or TRBV12-4 with TRBJ1-5; D ambiguous. This CDR3 is built from 15 residues. Deletions cut 1 base from V and 0 bases from J, with 7 bases between. The CDR3 DNA sequence: TGTGCCAGCAGTTTAGGTCGGAATAGCAATCAGCCCCAGCATTTT. Translation gives CASSLGRNSNQPQHF.

This clonotype was counted at least ten times. This sequence joins TRBV28 and TRBJ2-7, with 12 nucleotides matching TRBD1. Germline lookup yields CDR1 MDHEN and CDR2 SYDVKM. The J segment lost 6 bases and the V segment lost 8 bases, leaving 11 bases of the junction unmatched. This CDR3 is 15 amino acids long. The CDR3 DNA sequence: TGTGCCAGCTGCTCCAGGGGACAGGGGGCCGCCGAGCAGTACTTC. Translated, it gives CASCSRGQGAAEQYF.

This rearrangement joins TRBV19 to TRBJ1-2, with D maybe TRBD1 (6 bases). Trimming removed 6 bases from V and 1 base from J, with 15 bases in between. CDR1 is LNHDA and CDR2 is SQIVND in the germline V gene (reference sequence). The CDR3 length is 15 residues. The CDR3 here is CASRTDRKLNYGYTF. CDR3 sequence (DNA): TGTGCCAGTAGGACGGACAGAAAACTTAACTATGGCTACACCTTC.

V usage is TRBV20-1 and J usage is TRBJ2-5; D uncertain. The CDR3 has 12 residues. CDR1 is DFQATT and CDR2 is SNEGSKA in the germline V gene (reference sequence). V lost 6 bases and J 5 bases, leaving 13 bases between the germline ends. The CDR3 region has the DNA TGCAGTGCCATCCTCGAGGCCGAGACCCAGTACTTC. This gives the protein CSAILEAETQYF.

This clonotype was detected a few times. The V and J genes are TRBV20-1 and TRBJ1-5, with D maybe TRBD1 (5 bases). CDR3 length: 17 amino acids. Germline V lookup: CDR1 DFQATT, CDR2 SNEGSKA (reference sequence). The V gene lost 3 bases and the J gene lost 3 bases, with 21 bases spanning the gap. CDR3 sequence reads: CSASPPVSGTDNQPQHF. DNA of the CDR3: TGCAGTGCTAGTCCCCCGGTCTCCGGGACGGACAATCAGCCCCAGCATTTT.

This clonotype showed up many times. CDR3 DNA: TGCAGTGCGGCTCGGACTAGCGGGGGAGCTAGCACAGATACGCAGTATTTT. Translating it yields CSAARTSGGASTDTQYF. The chain employs TRBV20-1 and TRBJ2-3; 13 bases align to TRBD2. J gave up 0 bases and V 6 bases, and 9 bases lay outside the gene matches. The CDR3 runs 17 residues. In germline, CDR1 is DFQATT, CDR2 SNEGSKA (reference sequence).

In this sample, this clonotype turned up many times. The genes are TRBV6-5 and TRBJ1-2; D is unresolved. Trimming shortened V by 4 bases and J by 7 bases, and 16 bases separated the two germline ends. The CDR3 length is 14 residues. Germline V CDR1 and CDR2: MNHEY, SVGAGI. CDR3 loop: CASSSRGGAAGYTF. DNA for the CDR3: TGTGCCAGCAGTTCCCGAGGCGGCGCGGCTGGCTACACCTTC.

The rearrangement uses TRBV5-1 and TRBJ2-3; unclear D gene. CDR1 is SGHRS, CDR2 YFSETQ, per germline. V was cut by 4 bases and J by 2 bases, with 5 bases left in between. The CDR3 sequence is 12 residues long. The CDR3 loop is CASSGNTDTQYF. CDR3 nucleotides: TGCGCCAGCAGCGGGAACACAGATACGCAGTATTTT. The variable domain in full, completed from reference TRBV5-1 and TRBJ2-3, reads KAGVTQTPRYLIKTRGQQVTLSCSPISGHRSVSWYQQTPGQGLQFLFEYFSETQRNKGNFPGRFSGRQFSNSRSEMNVSTLELGDSALYLCASSGNTDTQYFGPGTRLTVL.

The chain has TRBV4-1 and TRBJ1-2; the D is unclear. Germline assignment: CDR1 MGHRA and CDR2 YSYEKL. The CDR3 totals 13 residues. V shed 2 bases and J shed 6 bases, with 10 bases lying between them. The CDR3 protein is CASSQSGVHGYTF. In DNA, the CDR3 is TGCGCCAGCAGCCAATCTGGGGTCCATGGCTACACCTTC.

The chain carries TRBV6-5 and TRBJ2-1; 9 bases map to TRBD1. The V and J ends lost 7 bases and 7 bases, in that order; junction bases with no gene match: 8. CDR3 length equals 14 residues. Germline assignment: CDR1 MNHEY and CDR2 SVGAGI. CDR3 region: CASTVDRGWNEQFF. The CDR3 nucleotides read TGTGCCAGCACTGTCGACAGGGGGTGGAATGAGCAGTTCTTC.

V usage is TRBV28 and J usage is TRBJ2-1, with unresolved D. The ends were cut back, 5 bases at V and 2 bases at J, with 7 bases in the middle. CDR3 length: 13 residues. The V gene's germline CDR1 is MDHEN and CDR2 SYDVKM. CDR3 residues: CASSPWTYNEQFF. CDR3 coding DNA: TGTGCCAGCAGTCCTTGGACCTACAATGAGCAGTTCTTC.

The chain employs TRBV13 and TRBJ2-1; D is uncertain. The CDR3 is made up of 16 amino acids. The V gene's germline CDR1 is PRHDT and CDR2 FYEKMQ (reference sequence). Deletions cut 2 bases from V and 7 bases from J, with 18 bases between. DNA of the CDR3: TGTGCCAGCAGCTTAATCTCCGGTACCCCGGGTAATGAGCAGTTCTTC. This translates into CASSLISGTPGNEQFF. The full variable domain, in which reference TRBV13 and TRBJ2-1 provide the parts outside the CDR3, is AAGVIQSPRHLIKEKRETATLKCYPIPRHDTVYWYQQGPGQDPQFLISFYEKMQSDKGSIPDRFSAQQFSDYHSELNMSSLELGDSALYFCASSLISGTPGNEQFFGPGTRLTVL.

This clonotype was detected ten times or more. The genes are TRBV30 and TRBJ2-7, with 11 bases identical to TRBD1. The J segment lost 4 bases and the V segment lost 3 bases, leaving 8 bases of the junction unmatched. Germline CDR1 is GTSNPN and CDR2 is SVGIG (reference sequence). The CDR3 has 15 residues. CDR3: CAWSEHRDRGYEQYF. In DNA form, the CDR3 reads TGTGCCTGGAGCGAACACCGGGACAGGGGGTACGAGCAGTACTTC.

This clonotype was found many times. At one boundary the junction diverges from the germline segment, which might be a read error. This sequence joins TRBV7-7 and TRBJ2-5; TRBD2 aligns across 7 bases. CDR3 length: 11 residues. Germline V CDR1 and CDR2: SSHAT, FNYEAQ (reference sequence). CDR3 coding DNA: TGTGCTAGCAACATGGGGGGGGTCAATTACTTC. Translating gives CASNMGGVNYF.

This clonotype was counted between two and nine times. V and J are TRBV9 and TRBJ2-2; D remains ambiguous. The germline CDR1 and CDR2 sequences are SGDLS and YYNGEE. The CDR3 has 16 amino acids. V was cut by 0 bases and J by 1 base, with 10 bases left in between. The CDR3 bases are TGTGCCAGCAGCGTAGTAGACGGTATGAACACCGGGGAGCTGTTTTTT. This encodes CASSVVDGMNTGELFF.

In its sample, this clonotype was seen many times. This chain links TRBV6-1 with TRBJ1-1, with TRBD1 as a possible D gene (6 bases). Germline-derived CDR1 and CDR2 are MNHNS and SASEGT. The CDR3 runs to 14 residues. Trimming pared 7 bases from V and 5 bases from J, leaving 17 bases between. The CDR3 DNA reads as TGTGCCAGCAACTCAGGGGAGGTAAAGACTGAAGCTTTCTTT. It codes for CASNSGEVKTEAFF.

This clonotype appeared a single time. The genes are TRBV2 and TRBJ2-2; TRBD2 agrees at 8 bases. V lost 2 bases to trimming and J lost 4 bases; unmatched junction nucleotides: 3. The CDR3 runs to 15 residues. Per the germline V gene, CDR1 is SNHLY and CDR2 is FYNNEI. DNA for the CDR3: TGTGCCAGCAGTGAATTAGCGGGGAGCACCGGGGAGCTGTTTTTT. It yields the protein CASSELAGSTGELFF.

This clonotype was recorded a few times. This sequence joins TRBV11-2 and TRBJ2-1; D gene uncertain. This CDR3 comprises 13 residues. Germline CDR1 is SGHAT and CDR2 is FQNNGV. The germline V and J ends were trimmed by 5 bases and 10 bases, with 15 bases remaining between them. Written as DNA, the CDR3 is TGTGCCAGCAGCCTGGGTCCGCAGCCCGAGCAGTTCTTC. Translation gives CASSLGPQPEQFF.

This clonotype has at least ten counts. The chain joins TRBV6-2 or TRBV6-3 to TRBJ2-6, with 7 bases matching TRBD1. Per germline, CDR1 MNHEY and CDR2 SVGEGT. This CDR3 is 18 amino acids long. Trimming cost V 5 bases and J 0 bases; bases outside gene matches: 10. In DNA, the CDR3 is TGTGCCAGCAGTGATCCGGGACAGTTTGTCTCTGGGGCCAACGTCCTGACTTTC. Its translation is CASSDPGQFVSGANVLTF.

This clonotype was detected ten times or more. The rearrangement joins TRBV3-1 to TRBJ2-7, with 13 bases lining up with TRBD2. The CDR3 is made up of 14 amino acids. With 4 bases clipped from V and 5 bases from J, the junction kept 2 bases outside the gene matches. Germline CDR1 is LGHDT and CDR2 is YNNKEL (reference sequence). CDR3 region: CASSRGLAGNEQYF. Written as DNA, the CDR3 is TGTGCCAGCAGCCGGGGACTAGCGGGGAACGAGCAGTACTTC.